One and the same sample provided the 10 T cell receptor beta chains below, sequenced in a study of cytomegalovirus exposure and HLA in healthy donors. Some clones are missing from TCRdb's copy, which holds only in-frame ones; the method was immunoSEQ multiplex PCR. The sample records roughly 150,000 clones, 85% to 90% being singletons. The sample consisted of PBMCs. The origin of the receptors is a man aged 18-30 years in good health and CMV-seronegative.

The chain is built from TRBV28 and TRBJ1-2; 8 nucleotides match TRBD1. The CDR3 loop spans 14 amino acids. Germline loops: CDR1 MDHEN, CDR2 SYDVKM. Trimming at V came to 5 bases and at J to 4 bases, leaving 6 bases not matched to a gene. CDR3 DNA sequence: TGTGCCAGCAGTCCTGGACAGGGAAGCTATGGCTACACCTTC. Translation: CASSPGQGSYGYTF.

The chain employs TRBV28 and TRBJ1-5; tentative D call: TRBD1 (5 bases). This CDR3 contains 15 residues. Germline CDR1 MDHEN, CDR2 SYDVKM. Between the trimmed V and J ends, which lost 3 bases and 2 bases, there was a span of 11 bases. The CDR3 DNA reads as TGTGCCAGCAGTTTTCAGGGAGGGCGCAATCAGCCCCAGCATTTT. Protein: CASSFQGGRNQPQHF.

In nucleotides, the CDR3 is TGTGCCAGCACCCGGACAGTGGATAATTCACCCCTCCACTTT. It translates to CASTRTVDNSPLHF. The chain employs TRBV6-1 and TRBJ1-6; TRBD1 might be the D (6 bases). The germline V and J ends were trimmed by 7 bases and 5 bases, with 12 bases remaining between them. The CDR3 has 14 residues. CDR1 is MNHNS and CDR2 is SASEGT in the germline V gene.

The rearrangement uses TRBV19 and TRBJ1-6, with a tentative D call TRBD1 (5 bases). The germline gives CDR1 LNHDA, CDR2 SQIVND (reference sequence). Trimming removed 4 bases from V and 9 bases from J, with 13 bases in between. This CDR3 is 14 amino acids long. The CDR3 DNA reads as TGTGCCAGTAGTACGGACAACCGCGGTTCACCCCTCCACTTT. Encoded protein: CASSTDNRGSPLHF.

This chain links TRBV13 with TRBJ2-4; TRBD1 might be the D (6 bases). V was cut by 0 bases and J by 4 bases, with 10 bases left in between. CDR1 is PRHDT, CDR2 FYEKMQ, per germline (reference sequence). The CDR3 contains 15 residues. The CDR3 reads CASSLGRTEKNIQYF. For the CDR3, the DNA is TGTGCCAGCAGCTTAGGCAGGACAGAGAAAAACATTCAGTACTTC.

The chain combines TRBV5-1 with TRBJ2-1; D is possibly TRBD1 (6 bases). Deletions cut 4 bases from V and 0 bases from J, with 11 bases between. Germline-derived CDR1 and CDR2 are SGHRS and YFSETQ. The CDR3 has 15 amino acids. The CDR3 DNA follows: TGCGCCAGCAGCCTCCGGGACAACTCCTACAATGAGCAGTTCTTC. Its translation: CASSLRDNSYNEQFF.

The chain recombines TRBV6-1 with TRBJ1-4; the D gene is possibly TRBD1 (5 bases). The length of the CDR3 is 13 residues. V was trimmed by 4 bases and J by 7 bases, leaving 10 bases between them. Germline V gene sequence: CDR1 MNHNS, CDR2 SASEGT. The CDR3 sequence is CASSVQGSEKLFF. The DNA for the CDR3 is TGTGCCAGCAGTGTCCAGGGTAGTGAAAAACTGTTTTTT.

Concerning this clone itself: Compared with germline, one end of the junction differs, possibly owing to a read error. The rearrangement uses TRBV7-2 and TRBJ1-5; weak D call: TRBD1 (6 bases). This CDR3 spans 14 amino acids. Looked up from germline, CDR1 is SGHTA and CDR2 is FQGNSA. The CDR3, as DNA: TGTGCCAGCAGATTAGGGGCAGGGGATCAGCCCCAGCATTTT. It codes for CASRLGAGDQPQHF.

V gene TRBV6-1 combines with J gene TRBJ1-1; maybe TRBD1 (6 bases). V shed 4 bases and J shed 1 base, with 10 bases lying between them. CDR1 MNHNS and CDR2 SASEGT come from the germline V gene. This CDR3 comprises 14 residues. CDR3 sequence: CASSATDRNTEAFF. The CDR3, as DNA: TGTGCCAGCAGTGCTACGGACAGGAACACTGAAGCTTTCTTT.

This clone has only one observation. The J gene is TRBJ2-7, the V gene TRBV27; the match to TRBD2 covers 12 bases. Germline CDR1 reads MNHEY; CDR2 reads SMNVEV (reference sequence). J was trimmed by 7 bases and V by 5 bases; bases with no gene match: 12. The CDR3 runs to 16 residues. The CDR3 spells CASSPLLAGGLEEQYV. Written as DNA, the CDR3 is TGTGCCAGCAGTCCCCTGCTAGCGGGGGGGCTCGAAGAGCAGTACGTC.